Here is one TCR beta chain with its context. The entry originates in a study of blood T cell repertoires in COVID-19. Turning to the study itself: The samples span acute and convalescent COVID-19 from the United States, Italy and Spain. PBMCs, B-cell-depleted T cells, or T cells were the source of the cDNA or gDNA that made up the material.

Germline lookup yields CDR1 SGHRS and CDR2 YFSETQ. Trimming took off 1 base at V and 2 bases at J, with 6 bases between the two ends. CDR3 length: 14 amino acids. In the authors' workflow: Amplification with reference gene primers provided the estimates of nucleated cell counts. Generated by immunoSEQ multiplex PCR, the TCRdb table keeps only in-frame clones and is missing some. The V and J calls and clone size are taken from that table; D and trimming were inferred from the DNA. The repertoire includes 45,000 to 55,000 clones, over 80% of them detected once, and less than 5.5% sits in the top ten. Sample: peripheral blood. This clonotype originated in a human donor in a cohort sampled during active COVID-19. V gene TRBV5-1 combines with J gene TRBJ1-4, with D uncertain. The CDR3 region has the DNA TGCGCCAGCAGCTTGTACAGCACTAATGAAAAACTGTTTTTT. Its translation is CASSLYSTNEKLFF.